The source of this T cell receptor (beta chain) is a study of cytomegalovirus exposure and HLA in healthy donors (dated by TCRdb to about 2017). As for the study more broadly: According to an earlier analysis of 550 to 700 of the donors, 150 million to 200 million T cells yielded 95 million to 140 million unique TCR beta sequences and about 300 Gb of sequence data. Roughly 320 gigabases of sequencing data and 75 million to 85 million unique TCR sequences made up an early release that covered nearly 650 HLA-typed donors. Both class I and class II loci were covered by HLA typing, at four-digit resolution. Donor age, sex, ethnicity and CMV serostatus were compiled together with the repertoire data. A later genetic analysis used genome-wide SNP genotypes for about 65% of the roughly 670 donors, treating that subset as a discovery cohort. Rather than drawing on any new phenotypic data, the later analysis identified candidate immune exposures from TCR beta sequences and the way those sequences occurred across donors. Among the approximately 430 genotyped donors, around 81% belonged to the genetic ancestry cluster associated with self-reported Caucasian donors. A handful of DR-DQ haplotypes were handled as single units for association and clustering because linkage in the cohort was strong. To study patterns of TCR occurrence, a later analysis re-analyzed previously published TCR beta repertoires from several hundred donors and added high-resolution HLA genotyping. All discovery cohort repertoires had been generated on a single sequencing platform. The number of donors typed differed by locus, with about 620-630 for A, B, C, DRB1 and DQB1, around 500 for DQA1, under 610 for DPA1, and around 460 for DPB1. Among roughly 400 genotyped donors of the cohort, an average of roughly 230,000 unique TCR beta nucleotide sequences was sequenced per donor, of which about 19% were non-productive. The study was designed to test whether signatures of past pathogen exposure could be identified by cataloging public T cell receptors. To decide whether each TCR beta V gene segment behaved as functional or pseudogenic, an earlier analysis of approximately 590 of the donors relied on high-throughput TCR beta sequencing. The study combined high-throughput TCR immunosequencing, statistical association of individual TCRs with disease status, and machine learning to predict cytomegalovirus infection status. Along with the approximately 700-subject first cohort, a separate validation cohort of over a hundred different subjects was used. Using immunosequencing, the study profiled T cell repertoires from fewer than 850 subjects and related those repertoires to cytomegalovirus serostatus. Study-level results and caveats: A further reported finding was that TCR beta sequences accurately predicted the HLA-A and HLA-B alleles for most subjects in the first cohort. A later analysis associated about 17,000 TCR beta sequences with specific HLA alleles at a false discovery rate of 0.05. The authors suggested that the approach could potentially be generalized to other disease states and immunological phenotypes. Compared with equally common non-associated chains, HLA-associated TCR beta chains in a later analysis were more clonally expanded and had lower generation probabilities. Roughly uniform sequencing depth across donors was assumed in presence/absence analyses, although this assumption may not hold. Correlated functional status among segregating V segments might reflect linkage disequilibrium, but an unknown experimental factor could not be ruled out. Across donors, most TCR sequences were observed very rarely, whereas some public TCRs were present in many individuals. In a later analysis, TCR association rates were found to vary across HLA loci, with the most associated TCRs seen for DRB1 alleles and the fewest for HLA-C alleles. Because counts were too low, 15 to 20 rarely observed V segments, including chromosome 9 orphons, were excluded from the earlier analysis of several hundred of the donors. The sequencing pipeline was judged likely to have produced a cluster of highly shared sequence variants as a technical artifact. A few of the identified cytomegalovirus-associated TCR beta chains were confirmed in vitro to be specific for cytomegalovirus antigens. The cohort was sequenced for TCR beta chains only, and without alpha or paired-chain data the features that could be detected were limited. In a later analysis, several top co-occurrence clusters were reported to appear linked to parvovirus B19, influenza, CMV and Epstein-Barr virus. When HLA alleles, especially DR and DQ, strongly co-occurred, TCR associations were difficult to assign to individual alleles. In the study, around 150 TCR beta chains were listed as associated with cytomegalovirus. In an earlier analysis of about 600 of the donors, most TCR beta V segments appeared in productive rearrangements about 87% or about 30% of the time, broadly matching IMGT annotations. In both the original and validation cohorts, the classifier was reported to diagnose cytomegalovirus status with high specificity and sensitivity. Immune exposure information for the cohort was limited to CMV serostatus. V-gene and J-gene trimming of TCR beta chains was associated with a missense DCLRE1C variant in a later genetic analysis, and the association was replicated in an independent cohort. Because HLA typing was missing for some donors at each locus, association tests included only the typed subset. In a later analysis, most CMV-associated TCR beta chains were found to appear HLA-restricted, with HLA associations seemingly driven largely by CMV exposure. Compared with the roughly 670-donor mean, donors in an Asian-associated ancestry cluster had fewer N-insertions in productive TCRs, according to a later genetic analysis.

In total, roughly 710 healthy bone marrow donors made up the cohort. At the time of sampling, all cohort members were nominally healthy, though unrecorded immune exposures were likely present. The donor was CMV seropositive and belonged to the group of 250 to 300 seropositive cohort members. A peripheral blood sample was provided by each donor, and peripheral blood mononuclear cells were used for TCR beta sequencing. The Qiagen DNeasy Blood Extraction Kit was used to extract genomic DNA from the blood cell samples. To note about this clone: The antigen this receptor binds is unknown. One base away there is no much larger clone; base qualities are not given.

The protocol used for the library was the immunoSEQ multiplex PCR assay. For the multiplex PCR, a mixture combining 60 forward primers for TCR Vbeta segments and 13 reverse primers for TCR Jbeta segments was used. The CDR3 region of rearranged TCR beta genes was amplified from genomic DNA by a multiplex PCR assay. Amplified TCR beta libraries were sequenced as 87-base-pair reads on the Illumina HiSeq System. Per the source publication's procedure: In a later analysis, 70 million to 95 million unique TCR beta chains were counted across the 500 to 850 repertoires, and approximately 11 million of these chains were shared by at least two donors. Raw reads were error-corrected and collapsed into unique sequences with a nearest-neighbor algorithm that merged closely related sequences to remove PCR and sequencing errors. CDR3 sequences were aligned to IMGT reference sequences to assign V, D and J gene segments. Each retained sequence needed at least a six-nucleotide match to both a V gene segment and a J gene segment. Rearrangements were classified as productive when the CDR3 lacked stop codons and remained in frame with V and J, and all other rearrangements were classified as non-productive. CDR3 was defined by IMGT convention, running from the second conserved V-encoded cysteine to the conserved J-encoded phenylalanine. The earlier analysis of roughly 590 of the donors excluded sequences that lacked an unambiguous match to a single V gene segment. An earlier analysis of a few hundred of the donors called V segments functional above 56.7% productive rearrangements and segregating when the between-donor standard deviation exceeded 5%. A statistical classification framework was built for diagnosing cytomegalovirus status from the catalog of TCR beta chain sequences. In a later analysis, V and J genes were assigned by comparing TCR nucleotide sequences against IMGT/GENE-DB human TR gene sequences. In a later analysis, CDR3 sequences and most-parsimonious VDJ recombination scenarios were assigned using the TCRdist pipeline. A later analysis defined each TCR beta chain by its CDR3 amino acid sequence plus V-gene family, and excluded reads lacking a unique V-gene family. To address suspected cross-contamination and a sequencing artifact, a later analysis removed several hundred highly shared, low-generation-probability nucleotide sequences. A later analysis calculated a clonal expansion index for each public chain from normalized within-repertoire ranks of inferred template counts. A later analysis computed generation probabilities with a VDJ recombination model fitted to out-of-frame rearrangements, and checked the results against IGoR. Hypergeometric tests were used in a later analysis to score TCR-TCR, TCR-HLA and TCR-CMV co-occurrence, with a repertoire-size bias correction applied to the TCR pairs. A later analysis estimated false discovery rates by permuting HLA or CMV assignments 20 times. In a later analysis, co-occurring TCRs were grouped with DBSCAN, and TCRdist sequence similarity was added when clustering was performed within HLA-allele-positive subsets. For co-occurrence clustering, repertoires with fewer than 30,000 or more than 120,000 public chains were excluded, along with five repertoires with anomalous nucleotide sharing. TCRdb mirrors the immuneACCESS table, restricted to in-frame sequences. Some clones are absent from its copies; in checked studies, under half trace to an unresolved V gene, and the reason for the others is unknown. The DNA was the basis for D and trimming; V, J and clone size are from that table. Here the sample has about 98,000 clones; roughly 80% occur a single time. Approximately 15% of the sample is in the top ten clones.

The sample was PBMCs. The receptor comes from a man aged 55 to 70 in good health and CMV-seropositive.

The DNA sequence is as follows: TGTGCCAGCAGCTCCGGTTGGACAGTGGGAAACACCATATATTTT. Translated, this is CASSSGWTVGNTIYF. The sequence links TRBV11-1 to TRBJ1-3; the D region possibly corresponds to TRBD1 (6 bases align). Trimming removed 4 bases from V and 4 bases from J, leaving 14 bases between the germline ends. Including cysteine and phenylalanine, the CDR3 has 15 amino acids. Kept here is only the CDR3 DNA, which spans 45 bases and is read in frame from base 1. Based on the germline V gene (reference sequence), the CDR1 and CDR2 sequences are SGHAT and FQDESV.